These 13 T cell receptor beta chains were sequenced from one sample in a study of blood T cell repertoires in COVID-19. The method was immunoSEQ multiplex PCR; TCRdb's version includes in-frame clones alone and lacks a portion of them. Altogether 96,000 or so clones are present, 75% to 85% being singletons, with the ten largest covering around 4.7%. Sequencing was performed on peripheral blood. These receptors all come from a man at least 80 years old with COVID-19, enrolled during active disease.

The chain couples TRBV28 to TRBJ2-7, with TRBD1 matching over 9 bases. J was trimmed by 8 bases and V by 2 bases; bases with no gene match: 7. The CDR3 contains 14 residues. The germline CDR1 and CDR2 sequences are MDHEN and SYDVKM. The CDR3 DNA is TGTGCCAGCAGTTTAGCCGGACAGGGGATGAAGCAGTACTTC. It translates to CASSLAGQGMKQYF.

The V call is TRBV5-1, the J call TRBJ1-2; D is possibly TRBD1 (5 bases). This CDR3 contains 13 residues. The V end lost 2 bases, the J end lost 2 bases, and 7 bases lay between the germline ends. The germline V gene has CDR1 SGHRS and CDR2 YFSETQ. The CDR3 reads CASSFDRNYGYTF. CDR3 in DNA: TGCGCCAGCAGCTTCGACAGAAACTATGGCTACACCTTC.

The chain has TRBV3-1 (or the pseudogene TRBV3-2) and TRBJ2-5; a weak D match, TRBD2 (7 bases). Germline V gene sequence: CDR1 LGHDT, CDR2 YNNKEL (reference sequence). V shed 7 bases and J shed 2 bases, with 17 bases lying between them. CDR3 length: 15 amino acids. The CDR3 is CASTSRGGGQETQYF. The CDR3 coding sequence is TGTGCCAGCACCTCAAGGGGGGGTGGGCAAGAGACCCAGTACTTC.

The CDR3 region is CASSLGEGTDTQYF. In nucleotides, the CDR3 is TGCGCCAGCAGTCTAGGAGAGGGCACAGATACGCAGTATTTT. The V gene is TRBV4-1, the J gene TRBJ2-3; no clear D gene. Germline lookup yields CDR1 MGHRA and CDR2 YSYEKL. This CDR3 region has 14 residues. Trimming cost V 6 bases and J 1 base, with 11 bases left between them.

This clone was seen once. The V and J genes are TRBV13 and TRBJ2-1, with 8 bases that match TRBD2. V lost 6 bases and J lost 6; bases outside the gene matches: 13. Germline CDR1 is PRHDT and CDR2 is FYEKMQ (reference sequence). The CDR3 has 16 amino acids. CDR3 sequence: CASRLQGSGGSNEQFF. The DNA of the CDR3 is TGTGCCAGCAGGCTTCAAGGGAGCGGGGGATCCAATGAGCAGTTCTTC.

J is TRBJ2-1 and V is TRBV5-1; D gene uncertain. V was cut by 8 bases and J by 1 base, with 10 bases left in between. The CDR3 extends over 13 amino acids. Germline V gives CDR1 SGHRS, CDR2 YFSETQ. The CDR3 bases are TGCGCCAGTCAAAAGAGTTCCTACAATGAGCAGTTCTTC. It is translated as CASQKSSYNEQFF.

The chain joins TRBV20-1 to TRBJ1-4, with D possibly being TRBD1 (6 bases). CDR3 size: 11 residues. Trimming shortened V by 7 bases and J by 12 bases, and 15 bases separated the two germline ends. Germline-derived CDR1 and CDR2 are DFQATT and SNEGSKA (reference sequence). The CDR3 DNA follows: TGCAGTGTCCCGGGGGGGGCCCAACTGTTTTTT. This translates into CSVPGGAQLFF.

The V call is TRBV7-2, the J call TRBJ1-5; 9 positions agree with TRBD1. The CDR3 is made up of 17 amino acids. Germline V gene data show CDR1 as SGHTA and CDR2 as FQGNSA. With 5 bases clipped from V and 4 bases from J, the junction kept 12 bases outside the gene matches. The CDR3 loop is CASSPPAAGQGNQPQHF. The CDR3 nucleotides read TGTGCCAGCAGCCCTCCCGCGGCGGGACAGGGAAATCAGCCCCAGCATTTT.

This clone was detected only once. The J gene is TRBJ1-2, the V gene TRBV29-1; D perhaps matches TRBD1 (5 bases). The CDR3 is 14 amino acids. Deletions cut 0 bases from V and 7 bases from J, with 15 bases between. The V gene's germline CDR1 is SQVTM and CDR2 ANQGSEA. CDR3 nucleotide sequence: TGCAGCGTTGAAGATTTCGGCAGGGATCGTGGCTACACCTTC. Its translation: CSVEDFGRDRGYTF. Looking up the rest from reference TRBV29-1 and TRBJ1-2 gives the full variable domain: SAVISQKPSRDICQRGTSLTIQCQVDSQVTMMFWYRQQPGQSLTLIATANQGSEATYESGFVIDKFPISRPNLTFSTLTVSNMSPEDSSIYLCSVEDFGRDRGYTFGSGTRLTVV.

The J gene is TRBJ2-1, the V gene TRBV11-2; D is perhaps TRBD2 (6 bases). The CDR3 sequence is 13 residues long. The V and J ends lost 5 bases and 7 bases respectively, with 12 bases between them. The germline V gene encodes CDR1 SGHAT and CDR2 FQNNGV. CDR3 protein: CASSLGRWNEQFF. CDR3 DNA sequence: TGTGCCAGCAGCCTGGGGAGGTGGAATGAGCAGTTCTTC.

The genes are TRBV7-2 and TRBJ2-7; D may be TRBD1 (7 bases). The ends were cut back, 6 bases at V and 3 bases at J, with 18 bases in the middle. The germline V gene has CDR1 SGHTA and CDR2 FQGNSA. This CDR3 region has 15 residues. The CDR3 region has the DNA TGTGCCAGCAGACCGGCGGGACAGAGAATCTACGAGCAGTACTTC. The encoded protein is CASRPAGQRIYEQYF. The whole variable domain, remainder taken from reference TRBV7-2 and TRBJ2-7, is GAGVSQSPSNKVTEKGKDVELRCDPISGHTALYWYRQSLGQGLEFLIYFQGNSAPDKSGLPSDRFSAERTGGSVSTLTIQRTQQEDSAVYLCASRPAGQRIYEQYFGPGTRLTVT.

This clone was seen only once. The CDR3 region has the DNA TGTGCCAGCAGAGGACAGACCTGGGACGAGCAGTACTTC. Encoded protein: CASRGQTWDEQYF. The chain employs TRBV6-5 and TRBJ2-7; D might be TRBD1 (6 bases). The CDR3 covers 13 residues. V was clipped by 6 bases and J by 5 bases, with 14 bases between them. CDR1 and CDR2 (germline): MNHEY, SVGAGI.

The CDR3 is CASSLGTSGRLETQYF. DNA for the CDR3: TGTGCCAGCAGCTTGGGGACTAGCGGGAGGTTGGAGACCCAGTACTTC. The chain joins TRBV5-4 to TRBJ2-5, with 14 bases identical to TRBD2. The germline CDR1 and CDR2 sequences are SGHNT and YYREEE (reference sequence). After removal of 0 bases from V and 5 bases from J, the junction contained 3 bases not matched to a gene. This CDR3 region has 16 residues.